The clone carrying this T cell receptor beta chain appeared a few times. As yet, its antigen is unknown. This specimen comes from a study of graft-versus-host responses after intestinal transplantation. Study outcomes and limitations: Maximum circulating GvH clone levels tracked with early post-transplant HvG decreases.

CDR1 MNHEY and CDR2 SVGAGI come from the germline V gene. V lost 2 bases, J lost 8 bases, and 16 bases lay in between. This CDR3 spans 15 amino acids. TCRdb keeps only in-frame clones here, not all; method: immunoSEQ multiplex PCR. This sample yields about 100,000 clones, of which roughly 89% are seen a single time; less than 0.8% belongs to the top ten. V gene TRBV6-5 combines with J gene TRBJ2-1; D is undetermined. The receptor was isolated from a human donor who was the organ donor for an intestinal transplant. The sample was unstimulated CD4+ T cells sorted from spleen or lymph node cells, taken before transplant. Here the CDR3 reads CASSYRGRPIYEQFF. Written as DNA, the CDR3 is TGTGCCAGCAGTTACCGTGGCAGGCCAATATATGAGCAGTTCTTC.